A single sample gave rise to the 24 T cell receptor beta chains below, sequenced in a study of cytomegalovirus exposure and HLA in healthy donors. Measured with immunoSEQ multiplex PCR; TCRdb has only the in-frame clones, and not every one. In the table there are about 180,000 clones, more than 75% of which are singletons. Sequenced input: PBMCs. Every receptor here comes from a man younger than 35 in good health and CMV-seropositive.

The CDR3 DNA reads as TGCAGCGTTCACGGGACGGGGGGGGACACCATATATTTT. It codes for CSVHGTGGDTIYF. The chain employs TRBV29-1 and TRBJ1-3, with D tentatively TRBD1 (5 bases). Deletions cut 5 bases from V and 8 bases from J, with 16 bases between. Germline CDR1 reads SQVTM; CDR2 reads ANQGSEA. The CDR3 spans 13 residues.

This chain connects TRBV7-3 to TRBJ2-3, with 9 bases identical to TRBD1. V shed 5 bases and J 1 base; nucleotides not matched to a gene: 4. Per germline, CDR1 SGHTA and CDR2 FQGTGA. This CDR3 is 15 amino acids long. The CDR3 nucleotides are TGTGCCAGCAGCCAGACAGGGGGAGGCACAGATACGCAGTATTTT. The encoded protein is CASSQTGGGTDTQYF.

This clone was detected only a few times. The gene calls are TRBV18 and TRBJ2-7, with D possibly being TRBD2 (5 bases). V was pared by 4 bases and J by 2 bases, with 9 bases between. This CDR3 spans 13 amino acids. Germline assignment: CDR1 KGHSH and CDR2 LQKENI. Here the CDR3 reads CASSHAGPYEQYF. DNA for the CDR3: TGTGCCAGCTCACACGCGGGCCCCTACGAGCAGTACTTC.

The chain links TRBV29-1 to TRBJ1-4; a possible D gene is TRBD1 (6 bases). There are 12 residues in the CDR3. The germline gives CDR1 SQVTM, CDR2 ANQGSEA. The germline V and J ends were trimmed by 4 bases and 8 bases, with 11 bases remaining between them. CDR3 sequence reads: CSVVGAAEKLFF. CDR3 nucleotides: TGCAGCGTTGTGGGGGCGGCGGAAAAACTGTTTTTT.

V gene TRBV6-5 combines with J gene TRBJ2-7, with D perhaps TRBD2 (5 bases). Germline-derived CDR1 and CDR2 are MNHEY and SVGAGI. Trimming left V 6 bases short and J 7 bases short, with 19 bases between. The CDR3 loop spans 14 amino acids. CDR3 nucleotides: TGTGCCAGCAGCAACGGACCCGAATCGGGAGAGCAGTACTTC. Translation: CASSNGPESGEQYF.

The chain links TRBV15 to TRBJ2-4; possible D gene TRBD2, 5 bases. The V end was cut by 3 bases, the J end by 1 base, with 10 bases between. The germline V gene has CDR1 LNHNV and CDR2 YYDKDF (reference sequence). The CDR3 has 15 amino acids. The CDR3 region has the DNA TGTGCCACCAGCAGGCCAACGGGGGCCAAAAACATTCAGTACTTC. Translation: CATSRPTGAKNIQYF. Based on the CDR3 plus reference TRBV15 and TRBJ2-4, the full variable domain is DAMVIQNPRYQVTQFGKPVTLSCSQTLNHNVMYWYQQKSSQAPKLLFHYYDKDFNNEADTPDNFQSRRPNTSFCFLDIRSPGLGDTAMYLCATSRPTGAKNIQYFGAGTRLSVL.

The rearrangement links TRBV7-2 to TRBJ1-5; tentatively, D is TRBD1 (5 bases). V lost 1 base, J lost 7 bases, and 17 bases lay in between. In germline, CDR1 is SGHTA, CDR2 FQGNSA. The CDR3 extends over 16 amino acids. CDR3 sequence reads: CASSLGTRTGGQPQHF. Here the CDR3 DNA reads TGTGCCAGCAGCTTAGGTACCCGAACAGGCGGCCAGCCCCAGCATTTT.

The chain combines TRBV7-9 with TRBJ2-3, with 7 bases matching TRBD2. J gave up 1 base and V 2 bases, and 6 bases lay outside the gene matches. CDR1 is SEHNR, CDR2 FQNEAQ, per germline (reference sequence). This CDR3 has 16 amino acids. The chain's CDR3 is CASSLREVFGTDTQYF. Written as DNA, the CDR3 is TGTGCCAGCAGCTTACGGGAGGTTTTTGGCACAGATACGCAGTATTTT.

This chain connects TRBV6-6 to TRBJ2-5, with 7 bases identical to TRBD1. The V gene's germline CDR1 is MNHNY and CDR2 SVGAGI (reference sequence). After removal of 6 bases from V and 3 bases from J, the junction contained 7 bases not matched to a gene. This CDR3 contains 14 residues. The CDR3 loop is CASSPHDREETQYF. DNA of the CDR3: TGTGCCAGCAGCCCACACGACAGGGAAGAGACCCAGTACTTC.

The rearrangement links TRBV5-6 to TRBJ2-4; D remains ambiguous. There are 13 residues in the CDR3. Trimming took off 3 bases at V and 0 bases at J, with 4 bases between the two ends. From germline, CDR1 is SGHDT and CDR2 YYEEEE. The CDR3 DNA reads TGTGCCAGCAGCTCGTTAGCCAAAAACATTCAGTACTTC. It is translated as CASSSLAKNIQYF.

The genes are TRBV30 and TRBJ1-6; 9 bases line up with TRBD1. The CDR3 runs 13 residues. V lost 4 bases and J lost 7; bases outside the gene matches: 2. The germline V gene has CDR1 GTSNPN and CDR2 SVGIG (reference sequence). CDR3 sequence: CAWMGQGNSPLHF. Here the CDR3 DNA reads TGTGCCTGGATGGGACAGGGAAATTCACCCCTCCACTTT.

This clone has a single count. This sequence joins TRBV7-2 and TRBJ1-1; tentatively, D is TRBD1 (5 bases). Germline V gives CDR1 SGHTA, CDR2 FQGNSA. V lost 3 bases, J lost 6 bases, and 11 bases lay in between. This CDR3 has 13 residues. The CDR3 sequence: CASSFGLGAEAFF. As DNA, the CDR3 is TGTGCCAGCAGCTTCGGCCTAGGGGCTGAAGCTTTCTTT.

This clone was observed once. The chain uses TRBV28 and TRBJ1-1; possible D gene TRBD1, 6 bases. Germline V gene sequence: CDR1 MDHEN, CDR2 SYDVKM. V was shortened by 7 bases and J by 0 bases, with 12 bases between the two germline ends. This CDR3 has 14 residues. The CDR3: CASTPRGMNTEAFF. CDR3 DNA: TGTGCCAGCACCCCCAGGGGAATGAACACTGAAGCTTTCTTT.

J is TRBJ2-3 and V is TRBV7-9, with 8 bases identical to TRBD2. Germline V gives CDR1 SEHNR, CDR2 FQNEAQ (reference sequence). CDR3 length: 14 amino acids. With 5 bases clipped from V and 6 bases from J, the junction kept 7 bases outside the gene matches. CDR3 amino acids: CASSQGLGGDTQYF. The CDR3 DNA reads TGTGCCAGCAGCCAGGGACTAGGGGGGGATACGCAGTATTTT.

The CDR3 reads CASSDGTANTEAFF. In DNA form, the CDR3 reads TGTGCCAGCAGCGACGGGACAGCGAACACTGAAGCTTTCTTT. The chain uses TRBV13 and TRBJ1-1; the match to TRBD1 covers 7 bases. This CDR3 region has 14 residues. With V trimmed by 5 bases and J by 1 base, 4 bases remained unmatched. Germline lookup yields CDR1 PRHDT and CDR2 FYEKMQ (reference sequence). Using reference TRBV13 and TRBJ1-1 for the parts outside the CDR3, the full variable domain is AAGVIQSPRHLIKEKRETATLKCYPIPRHDTVYWYQQGPGQDPQFLISFYEKMQSDKGSIPDRFSAQQFSDYHSELNMSSLELGDSALYFCASSDGTANTEAFFGQGTRLTVV.

The chain recombines TRBV2 with TRBJ2-4, with a possible D match to TRBD2 (6 bases). The ends were cut back, 2 bases at V and 3 bases at J, with 11 bases in the middle. The germline gives CDR1 SNHLY, CDR2 FYNNEI. CDR3 length: 15 residues. Here the CDR3 reads CASSERGSLKNIQYF. CDR3 nucleotide sequence: TGTGCCAGCAGTGAACGGGGGAGCCTCAAAAACATTCAGTACTTC.

This clone appeared a single time. The chain uses TRBV4-1 and TRBJ2-7, with 10 bases aligning to TRBD1. Trimming took 4 bases from V and 4 from J; bases not matched to a gene: 7. Germline assignment: CDR1 MGHRA and CDR2 YSYEKL. This CDR3 has 15 residues. CDR3: CASSLPGTGVYEQYF. CDR3 DNA: TGCGCCAGCAGCCTGCCCGGGACAGGGGTTTACGAGCAGTACTTC.

The chain employs TRBV9 and TRBJ2-2, with 9 positions matching TRBD1. The V and J ends lost 3 bases and 3 bases, in that order; junction bases with no gene match: 3. The length of the CDR3 is 15 residues. The germline V gene has CDR1 SGDLS and CDR2 YYNGEE. The CDR3 DNA is TGTGCCAGCAGCGGGGGGACAGGGCACACCGGGGAGCTGTTTTTT. Encoded protein: CASSGGTGHTGELFF.

The rearrangement uses TRBV7-2 and TRBJ1-2; D unresolved. This CDR3 has 12 residues. Looked up from germline, CDR1 is SGHTA and CDR2 is FQGNSA. V was clipped by 8 bases and J by 3 bases, with 10 bases between them. CDR3 residues: CASSPQYYGYTF. DNA of the CDR3: TGTGCCAGCTCACCACAGTACTATGGCTACACCTTC.

This clone was seen only a few times. The chain couples TRBV28 to TRBJ1-5; D uncertain. The germline V gene has CDR1 MDHEN and CDR2 SYDVKM. The germline V and J ends were trimmed by 4 bases and 6 bases, with 4 bases remaining between them. The length of the CDR3 is 11 residues. CDR3 sequence: CASSSSQPQHF. CDR3 sequence (DNA): TGTGCCAGCAGTTCATCTCAGCCCCAGCATTTT.

The gene calls are TRBV28 and TRBJ2-5; D unclear. V lost 5 bases, J lost 2 bases, and 6 bases lay in between. The CDR3 totals 12 residues. The V gene's germline CDR1 is MDHEN and CDR2 SYDVKM. The chain's CDR3 is CASSELQETQYF. The DNA for the CDR3 is TGTGCCAGCAGTGAGTTGCAAGAGACCCAGTACTTC.

V and J are TRBV4-3 and TRBJ1-1; D gene uncertain. With 3 bases removed from V and 1 base from J, the gap between germline ends came to 9 bases. This CDR3 spans 14 amino acids. Looked up from germline, CDR1 is LGHNA and CDR2 is YSLEER. CDR3 region: CASSHDLGNTEAFF. In DNA, the CDR3 is TGCGCCAGCAGCCATGACTTGGGGAACACTGAAGCTTTCTTT.

This chain links TRBV7-3 with TRBJ1-3, with 9 bases aligning to TRBD1. Germline assignment: CDR1 SGHTA and CDR2 FQGTGA. The CDR3 spans 18 residues. The trim removed 7 bases at V and 5 bases at J, leaving 18 bases unmatched. CDR3 in amino acids: CASTLGVRTGDIRNTIYF. Here the CDR3 DNA reads TGTGCCAGCACCCTTGGGGTTAGGACAGGGGATATTAGAAACACCATATATTTT.

The chain has TRBV7-2 and TRBJ2-2; 7 bases fit TRBD2. This CDR3 spans 15 amino acids. Germline V gene sequence: CDR1 SGHTA, CDR2 FQGNSA. Unmatched junction bases numbered 13, after V lost 5 bases and J lost 10 bases. CDR3 sequence reads: CASSPRAGGWEELFF. CDR3 nucleotides: TGTGCCAGCAGCCCCAGAGCCGGGGGGTGGGAGGAGCTGTTTTTT. Combining the CDR3 with reference TRBV7-2 and TRBJ2-2 gives the whole variable domain GAGVSQSPSNKVTEKGKDVELRCDPISGHTALYWYRQSLGQGLEFLIYFQGNSAPDKSGLPSDRFSAERTGGSVSTLTIQRTQQEDSAVYLCASSPRAGGWEELFFGEGSRLTVL.